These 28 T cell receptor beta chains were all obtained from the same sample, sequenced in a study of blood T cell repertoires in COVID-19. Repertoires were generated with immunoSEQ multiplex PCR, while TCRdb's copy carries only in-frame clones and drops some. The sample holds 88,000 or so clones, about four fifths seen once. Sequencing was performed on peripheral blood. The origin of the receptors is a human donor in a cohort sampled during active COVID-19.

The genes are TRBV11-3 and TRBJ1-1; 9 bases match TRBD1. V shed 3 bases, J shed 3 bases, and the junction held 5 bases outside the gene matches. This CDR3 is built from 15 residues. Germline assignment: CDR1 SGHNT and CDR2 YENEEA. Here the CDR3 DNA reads TGTGCCAGCAGCTTCCGACAGGGGGGGGACACTGAAGCTTTCTTT. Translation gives CASSFRQGGDTEAFF.

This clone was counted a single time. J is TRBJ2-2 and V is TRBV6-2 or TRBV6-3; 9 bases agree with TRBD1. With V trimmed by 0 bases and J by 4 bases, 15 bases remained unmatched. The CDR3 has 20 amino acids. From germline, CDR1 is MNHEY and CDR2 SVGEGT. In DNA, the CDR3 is TGTGCCAGCAGTTACTCTGAATCGGACAGGGGAAACTGGGGCACCGGGGAGCTGTTTTTT. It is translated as CASSYSESDRGNWGTGELFF.

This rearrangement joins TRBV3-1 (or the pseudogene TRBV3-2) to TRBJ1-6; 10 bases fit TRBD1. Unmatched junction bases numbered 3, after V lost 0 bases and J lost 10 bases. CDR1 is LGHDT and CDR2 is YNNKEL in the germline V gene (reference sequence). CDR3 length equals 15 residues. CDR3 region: CASSQDWDRGSPLHF. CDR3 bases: TGTGCCAGCAGCCAAGATTGGGACAGGGGATCACCCCTCCACTTT.

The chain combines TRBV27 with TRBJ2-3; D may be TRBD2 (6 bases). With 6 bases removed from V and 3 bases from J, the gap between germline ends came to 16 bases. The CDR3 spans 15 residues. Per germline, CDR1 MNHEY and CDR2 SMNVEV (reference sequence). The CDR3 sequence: CASSLRERGTDTQYF. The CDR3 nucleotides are TGTGCCAGCAGCTTACGGGAGAGAGGGACAGATACGCAGTATTTT.

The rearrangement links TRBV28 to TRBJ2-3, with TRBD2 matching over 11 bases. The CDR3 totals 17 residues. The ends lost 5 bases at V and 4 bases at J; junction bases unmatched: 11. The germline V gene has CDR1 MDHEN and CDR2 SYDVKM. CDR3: CASSPSLAGGGPDTQYF. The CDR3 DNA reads TGTGCCAGCAGTCCGTCCTTAGCGGGAGGGGGGCCAGATACGCAGTATTTT.

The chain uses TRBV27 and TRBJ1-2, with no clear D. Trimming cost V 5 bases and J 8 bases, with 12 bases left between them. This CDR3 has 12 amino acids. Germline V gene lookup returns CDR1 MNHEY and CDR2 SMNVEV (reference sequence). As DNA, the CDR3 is TGTGCCAGCAGTACCCCGGCGGGGGGCTACACCTTC. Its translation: CASSTPAGGYTF.

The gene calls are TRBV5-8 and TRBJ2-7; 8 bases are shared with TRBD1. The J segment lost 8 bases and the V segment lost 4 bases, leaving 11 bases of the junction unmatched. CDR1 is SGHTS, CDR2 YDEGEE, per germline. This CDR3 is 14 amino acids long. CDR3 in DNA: TGTGCCAGCAGCCCCGGACAGGGCCCTATGAAGCAGTACTTC. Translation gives CASSPGQGPMKQYF.

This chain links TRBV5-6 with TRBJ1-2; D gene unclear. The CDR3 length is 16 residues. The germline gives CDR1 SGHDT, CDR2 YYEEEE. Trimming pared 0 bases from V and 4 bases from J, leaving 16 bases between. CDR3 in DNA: TGTGCCAGCAGCTTGGTATTTTGGACTGATGGCTATGGCTACACCTTC. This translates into CASSLVFWTDGYGYTF.

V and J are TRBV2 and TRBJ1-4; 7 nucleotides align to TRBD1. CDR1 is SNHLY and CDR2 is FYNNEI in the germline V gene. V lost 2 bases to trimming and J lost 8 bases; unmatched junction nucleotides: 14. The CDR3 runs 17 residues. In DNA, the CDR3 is TGTGCCAGCAGTGAACCGGGACAGTTGGTTGTGTTGGAAAAACTGTTTTTT. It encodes CASSEPGQLVVLEKLFF.

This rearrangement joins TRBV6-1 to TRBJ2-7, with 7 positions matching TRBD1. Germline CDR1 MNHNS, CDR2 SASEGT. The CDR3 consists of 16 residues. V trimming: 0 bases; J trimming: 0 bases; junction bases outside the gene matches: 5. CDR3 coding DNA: TGTGCCAGCAGTGAAGCGATGGGGGACAGCTCCTACGAGCAGTACTTC. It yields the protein CASSEAMGDSSYEQYF.

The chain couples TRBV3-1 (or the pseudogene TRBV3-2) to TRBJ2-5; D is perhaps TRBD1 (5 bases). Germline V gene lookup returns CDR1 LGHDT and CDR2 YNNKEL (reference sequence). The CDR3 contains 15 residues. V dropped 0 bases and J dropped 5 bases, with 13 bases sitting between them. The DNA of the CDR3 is TGTGCCAGCAGCCAAGAGGAGCAGGGTAGGGAGACCCAGTACTTC. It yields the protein CASSQEEQGRETQYF.

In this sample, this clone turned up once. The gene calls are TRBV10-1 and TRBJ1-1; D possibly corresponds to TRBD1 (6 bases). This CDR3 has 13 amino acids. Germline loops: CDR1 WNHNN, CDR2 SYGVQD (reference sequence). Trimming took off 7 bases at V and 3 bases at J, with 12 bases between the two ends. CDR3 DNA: TGCGCCAGCACCAAGGACAGATACACTGAAGCTTTCTTT. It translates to CASTKDRYTEAFF.

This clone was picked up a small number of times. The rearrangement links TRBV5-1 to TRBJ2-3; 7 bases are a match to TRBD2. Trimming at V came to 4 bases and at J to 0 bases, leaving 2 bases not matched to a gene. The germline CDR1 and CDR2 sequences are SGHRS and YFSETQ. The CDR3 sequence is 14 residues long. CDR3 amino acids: CASSGGDSTDTQYF. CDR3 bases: TGCGCCAGCAGCGGGGGGGACAGCACAGATACGCAGTATTTT.

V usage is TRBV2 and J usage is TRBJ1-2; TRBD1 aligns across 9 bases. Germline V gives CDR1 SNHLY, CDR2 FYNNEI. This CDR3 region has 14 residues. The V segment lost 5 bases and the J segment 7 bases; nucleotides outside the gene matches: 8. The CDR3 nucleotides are TGTGCCAGCAGTTCCGGGACAGGGTACGGTGGCTACACCTTC. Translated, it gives CASSSGTGYGGYTF.

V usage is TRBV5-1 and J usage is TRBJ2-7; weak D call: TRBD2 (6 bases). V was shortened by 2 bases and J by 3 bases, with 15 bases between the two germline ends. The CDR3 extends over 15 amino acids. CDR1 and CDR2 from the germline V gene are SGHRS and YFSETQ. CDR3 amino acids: CASSLDQGGGYEQYF. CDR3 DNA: TGCGCCAGCAGCTTAGACCAGGGAGGAGGCTACGAGCAGTACTTC.

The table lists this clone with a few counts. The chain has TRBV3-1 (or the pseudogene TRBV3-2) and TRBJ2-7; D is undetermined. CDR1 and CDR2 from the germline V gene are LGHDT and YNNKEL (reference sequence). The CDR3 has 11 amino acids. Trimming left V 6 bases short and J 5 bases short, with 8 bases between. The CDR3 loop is CASSQTDEQYF. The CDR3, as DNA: TGTGCCAGCAGTCAAACGGACGAGCAGTACTTC.

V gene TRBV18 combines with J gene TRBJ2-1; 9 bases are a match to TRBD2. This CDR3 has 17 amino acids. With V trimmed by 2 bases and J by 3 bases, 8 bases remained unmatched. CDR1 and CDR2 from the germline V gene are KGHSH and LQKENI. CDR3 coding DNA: TGTGCCAGCTCACCAATGGTTAGCGGGGGAGTCTACAATGAGCAGTTCTTC. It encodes CASSPMVSGGVYNEQFF.

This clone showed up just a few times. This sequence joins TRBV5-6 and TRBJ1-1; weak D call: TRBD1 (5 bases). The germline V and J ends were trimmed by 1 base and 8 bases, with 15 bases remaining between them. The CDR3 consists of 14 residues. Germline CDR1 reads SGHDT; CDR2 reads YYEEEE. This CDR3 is CASSLRGGSSEAFF. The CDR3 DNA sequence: TGTGCCAGCAGCTTGAGGGGAGGTTCGTCGGAAGCTTTCTTT. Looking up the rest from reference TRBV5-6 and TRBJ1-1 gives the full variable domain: DAGVTQSPTHLIKTRGQQVTLRCSPKSGHDTVSWYQQALGQGPQFIFQYYEEEERQRGNFPDRFSGHQFPNYSSELNVNALLLGDSALYLCASSLRGGSSEAFFGQGTRLTVV.

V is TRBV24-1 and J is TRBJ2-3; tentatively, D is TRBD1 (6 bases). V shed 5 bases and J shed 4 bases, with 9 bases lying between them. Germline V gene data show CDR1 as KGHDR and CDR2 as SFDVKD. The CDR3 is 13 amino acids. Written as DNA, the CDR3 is TGTGCCACCAGTGTGGGGGCCGCAGATACGCAGTATTTT. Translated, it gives CATSVGAADTQYF.

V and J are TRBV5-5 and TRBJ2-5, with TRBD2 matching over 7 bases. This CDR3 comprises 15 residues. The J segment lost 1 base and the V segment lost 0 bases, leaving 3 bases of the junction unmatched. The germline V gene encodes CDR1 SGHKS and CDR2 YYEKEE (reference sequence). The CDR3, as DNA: TGTGCCAGCAGCTTGGGAGCGGGACTCCAAGAGACCCAGTACTTC. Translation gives CASSLGAGLQETQYF.

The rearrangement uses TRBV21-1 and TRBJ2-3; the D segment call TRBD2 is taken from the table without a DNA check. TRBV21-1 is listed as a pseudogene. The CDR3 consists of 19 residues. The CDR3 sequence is CASSKAGGLAGGWADTQYF. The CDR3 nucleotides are TGTGCCAGCAGCAAAGCGGGAGGACTAGCGGGAGGGTGGGCAGATACGCAGTATTTT.

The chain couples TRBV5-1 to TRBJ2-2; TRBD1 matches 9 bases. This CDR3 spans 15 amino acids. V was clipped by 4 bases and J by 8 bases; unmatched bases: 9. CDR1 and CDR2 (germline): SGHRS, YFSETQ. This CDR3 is CASSRRTGENGELFF. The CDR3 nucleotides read TGCGCCAGCAGCCGCAGGACAGGGGAGAATGGGGAGCTGTTTTTT. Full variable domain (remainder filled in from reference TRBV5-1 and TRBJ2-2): KAGVTQTPRYLIKTRGQQVTLSCSPISGHRSVSWYQQTPGQGLQFLFEYFSETQRNKGNFPGRFSGRQFSNSRSEMNVSTLELGDSALYLCASSRRTGENGELFFGEGSRLTVL.

This chain's CDR3 is CASRTSGGDEQYF. Written as DNA, the CDR3 is TGTGCCAGCCGGACTAGCGGGGGCGACGAGCAGTACTTC. The chain employs TRBV6-5 and TRBJ2-7; 13 bases agree with TRBD2. From germline, CDR1 is MNHEY and CDR2 SVGAGI. The length of the CDR3 is 13 residues. J lost 5 bases, V lost 8 bases, and 3 bases had no gene match.

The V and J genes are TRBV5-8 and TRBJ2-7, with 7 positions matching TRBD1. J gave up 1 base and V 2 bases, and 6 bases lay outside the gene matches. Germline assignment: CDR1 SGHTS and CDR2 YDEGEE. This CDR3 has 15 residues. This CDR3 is CASSFGQGESYEQYF. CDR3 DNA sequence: TGTGCCAGCAGCTTTGGGCAGGGGGAATCCTACGAGCAGTACTTC. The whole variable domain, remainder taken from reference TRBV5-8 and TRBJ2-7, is EAGVTQSPTHLIKTRGQQATLRCSPISGHTSVYWYQQALGLGLQFLLWYDEGEERNRGNFPPRFSGRQFPNYSSELNVNALELEDSALYLCASSFGQGESYEQYFGPGTRLTVT.

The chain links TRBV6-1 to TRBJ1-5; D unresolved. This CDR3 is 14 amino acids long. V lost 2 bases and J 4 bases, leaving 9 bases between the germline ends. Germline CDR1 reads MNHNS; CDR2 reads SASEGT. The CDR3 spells CASSEHGGNQPQHF. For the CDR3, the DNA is TGTGCCAGCAGTGAACATGGAGGGAATCAGCCCCAGCATTTT.

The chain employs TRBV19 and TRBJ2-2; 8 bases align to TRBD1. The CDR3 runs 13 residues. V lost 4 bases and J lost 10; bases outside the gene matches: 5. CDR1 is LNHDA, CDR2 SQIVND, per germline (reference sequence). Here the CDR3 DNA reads TGTGCCAGTAGTAGGCAGGGGGCGCAGGAGCTGTTTTTT. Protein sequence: CASSRQGAQELFF. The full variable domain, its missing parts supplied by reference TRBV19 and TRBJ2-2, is DGGITQSPKYLFRKEGQNVTLSCEQNLNHDAMYWYRQDPGQGLRLIYYSQIVNDFQKGDIAEGYSVSREKKESFPLTVTSAQKNPTAFYLCASSRQGAQELFFGEGSRLTVL.

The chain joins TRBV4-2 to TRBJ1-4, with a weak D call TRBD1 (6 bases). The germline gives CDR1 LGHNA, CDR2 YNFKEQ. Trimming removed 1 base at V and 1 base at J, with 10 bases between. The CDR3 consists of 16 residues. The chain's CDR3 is CASSQAEQGTNEKLFF. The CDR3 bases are TGTGCCAGCAGCCAAGCCGAACAGGGAACTAATGAAAAACTGTTTTTT.

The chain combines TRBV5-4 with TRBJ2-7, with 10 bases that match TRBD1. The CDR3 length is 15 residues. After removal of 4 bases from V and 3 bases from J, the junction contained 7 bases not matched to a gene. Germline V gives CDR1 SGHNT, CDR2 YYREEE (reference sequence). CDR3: CASSLSGTGVYEQYF. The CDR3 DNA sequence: TGTGCCAGCAGCCTAAGTGGGACAGGGGTCTACGAGCAGTACTTC. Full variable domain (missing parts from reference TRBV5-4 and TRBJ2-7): ETGVTQSPTHLIKTRGQQVTLRCSSQSGHNTVSWYQQALGQGPQFIFQYYREEENGRGNFPPRFSGLQFPNYSSELNVNALELDDSALYLCASSLSGTGVYEQYFGPGTRLTVT.